The 24 T cell receptor beta chains given below trace back to one sample, sequenced in a study of T-cell reconstitution after alpha-beta-depleted transplantation in children. It was with unique molecular identifiers that the TCRbeta library was prepared. TCRdb re-derived calls from the PCR reads in MiXCR, one entry per CDR3 protein. The table lists about 72,000 distinct CDR3 sequences, around 6.6% of them singletons. The sequenced sample was PBMCs from the stem cell graft donor, obtained from the stem cell graft. These receptors were collected from a human donor who donated a stem cell graft to a child with acute lymphoblastic leukemia.

This clonotype appeared many times. The chain combines TRBV27 with TRBJ2-1; no reliable D call. CDR3 length equals 14 residues. CDR1 MNHEY and CDR2 SMNVEV come from the germline V gene (reference sequence). V shed 2 bases and J shed 3 bases, with 8 bases lying between them. Written as DNA, the CDR3 is TGTGCCAGCAGTTTACTTTCGGGCTACAATGAGCAGTTCTTC. Residues: CASSLLSGYNEQFF.

Ten or more counts support this clonotype. The rearrangement links TRBV6-2 or TRBV6-3 to TRBJ2-7; D remains ambiguous. The CDR3 spans 13 residues. Germline lookup yields CDR1 MNHEY and CDR2 SVGEGT. With 9 bases removed from V and 5 bases from J, the gap between germline ends came to 17 bases. CDR3 nucleotides: TGTGCCAGTGAGACACGGTTAACGGACGAGCAGTACTTC. Translated, it gives CASETRLTDEQYF.

This clonotype was seen ten or more times. This chain uses TRBV20-1 with TRBJ2-3; 9 nucleotides match TRBD1. Trimming took 3 bases from V and 6 from J; bases not matched to a gene: 7. Germline CDR1 reads DFQATT; CDR2 reads SNEGSKA (reference sequence). This CDR3 region has 14 residues. CDR3 sequence: CSASLTGGVDTQYF. The CDR3, as DNA: TGCAGTGCTAGTCTGACAGGGGGGGTGGATACGCAGTATTTT.

This clonotype was recorded many times. V usage is TRBV4-2 and J usage is TRBJ2-4; TRBD2 aligns across 7 bases. The CDR3 has 17 amino acids. With V trimmed by 4 bases and J by 1 base, 10 bases remained unmatched. From germline, CDR1 is LGHNA and CDR2 YNFKEQ. DNA for the CDR3: TGTGCCAGCAGCCTCCCTGAGGGAGGGACGGCCAAAAACATTCAGTACTTC. Protein product: CASSLPEGGTAKNIQYF.

This clonotype was recorded many times. This chain connects TRBV9 to TRBJ1-4; 7 nucleotides agree with TRBD1. CDR3 length equals 13 residues. After removal of 3 bases from V and 7 bases from J, the junction contained 3 bases not matched to a gene. CDR1 is SGDLS and CDR2 is YYNGEE in the germline V gene. CDR3 DNA: TGTGCCAGCAGCGCCGGACAGGCTGAAAAACTGTTTTTT. It encodes CASSAGQAEKLFF.

This clonotype qualifies as medium-sized. The chain links TRBV9 to TRBJ2-4; 8 positions match TRBD1. Trimming removed 4 bases from V and 6 bases from J; junction bases left unmatched: 9. From germline, CDR1 is SGDLS and CDR2 YYNGEE. This CDR3 region has 15 residues. The CDR3 region is CASSPSGTGRNIQYF. The DNA of the CDR3 is TGTGCCAGCAGCCCCTCCGGGACAGGAAGAAACATTCAGTACTTC.

This clonotype was recorded at least ten times. This chain connects TRBV5-5 to TRBJ2-1; D not resolved. Trimming stripped 0 bases from V and 1 base from J, with 5 bases between. The CDR3 extends over 14 amino acids. Germline V gives CDR1 SGHKS, CDR2 YYEKEE (reference sequence). The CDR3 reads CASSLDGSYNEQFF. The CDR3 coding sequence is TGTGCCAGCAGCTTGGACGGTTCCTACAATGAGCAGTTCTTC.

Ten or more counts support this clonotype. The chain uses TRBV14 and TRBJ2-4, with no clear D. CDR1 SGHDN and CDR2 FVKESK come from the germline V gene. This CDR3 is 15 amino acids long. V was trimmed by 1 base and J by 6 bases, leaving 13 bases between them. CDR3 in DNA: TGTGCCAGCAGCCAAGGGCCGGGCCTGTCAAACATTCAGTACTTC. Its translation is CASSQGPGLSNIQYF.

This clonotype was observed at least ten times. The chain recombines TRBV5-1 with TRBJ1-1; 8 nucleotides match TRBD1. Germline assignment: CDR1 SGHRS and CDR2 YFSETQ. The junction had 9 bases not matched to a gene; V was cut back by 7 bases and J by 1 base. This CDR3 contains 15 residues. CDR3 sequence (DNA): TGCGCCAGCGGTCTGACAGGGGCGACGAACACTGAAGCTTTCTTT. Translating gives CASGLTGATNTEAFF.

This clonotype was seen at least ten times. This chain's CDR3 is CASSLAVEKLFF. In DNA, the CDR3 is TGTGCCAGCAGCTTAGCGGTTGAAAAACTGTTTTTT. J is TRBJ1-4 and V is TRBV7-8, with D uncertain. V was shortened by 0 bases and J by 7 bases, with 3 bases between the two germline ends. Germline V gene lookup returns CDR1 SGHVS and CDR2 FQNEAQ. This CDR3 region has 12 residues.

This clonotype was counted many times. The rearrangement uses TRBV27 and TRBJ2-2, with D unresolved. The V end was cut by 6 bases, the J end by 0 bases, with 11 bases between. The CDR3 totals 15 residues. CDR1 and CDR2 from the germline V gene are MNHEY and SMNVEV (reference sequence). This CDR3 is CASREGPPNTGELFF. The DNA for the CDR3 is TGTGCCAGCAGAGAAGGACCACCGAACACCGGGGAGCTGTTTTTT.

This clonotype was seen many times. The chain recombines TRBV12-3 or TRBV12-4 with TRBJ1-1; D possibly corresponds to TRBD1 (5 bases). This CDR3 has 13 amino acids. Trimming shortened V by 2 bases and J by 5 bases, and 9 bases separated the two germline ends. The CDR3 region is CASSLWGLTEAFF. CDR3 nucleotide sequence: TGTGCCAGCAGTTTATGGGGGTTGACTGAAGCTTTCTTT.

This clonotype was seen many times. This chain connects TRBV7-9 to TRBJ2-1; 8 bases fit TRBD2. The V gene end was trimmed by 3 bases and the J gene end by 10 bases; junction bases not matched to a gene: 11. The CDR3 extends over 15 amino acids. Germline V gene data show CDR1 as SEHNR and CDR2 as FQNEAQ (reference sequence). This CDR3 is CASSFTGAGGPEQFF. For the CDR3, the DNA is TGTGCCAGCAGCTTCACAGGTGCGGGGGGACCGGAGCAGTTCTTC.

This clonotype showed up just a few times. The V gene is TRBV5-1, the J gene TRBJ2-5; D is possibly TRBD1 (6 bases). CDR1 and CDR2 from the germline V gene are SGHRS and YFSETQ. V lost 4 bases and J 4 bases, leaving 11 bases between the germline ends. The CDR3 covers 13 residues. CDR3 nucleotides: TGCGCCAGCAGCGGGGGCAGGGTAGAGACCCAGTACTTC. This codes for CASSGGRVETQYF.

This clonotype has ten or more counts. The chain employs TRBV7-6 and TRBJ2-3; 8 positions match TRBD2. The length of the CDR3 is 14 residues. Germline trimming cut 6 bases from V and 5 bases from J; bases unmatched to any gene: 7. The V gene's germline CDR1 is SGHVS and CDR2 FNYEAQ. The CDR3 coding sequence is TGTGCCAGCAGGCCCGCGGGGGGCGAAGATACGCAGTATTTT. This translates into CASRPAGGEDTQYF.

Only a few counts were recorded for this clonotype. The CDR3 DNA reads as TGTGCCAGCAGCTTAGTTGGCGGGGTCGAGCAGTACTTC. Translated, it gives CASSLVGGVEQYF. The rearrangement joins TRBV7-2 to TRBJ2-7; possibly TRBD2 for D (6 bases). Trimming pared 1 base from V and 6 bases from J, leaving 10 bases between. The germline V gene has CDR1 SGHTA and CDR2 FQGNSA. CDR3 length: 13 residues.

This clonotype was picked up many times. The gene calls are TRBV7-2 and TRBJ2-3, with 10 bases lining up with TRBD1. The CDR3 has 15 amino acids. V was pared by 5 bases and J by 9 bases, with 11 bases of the junction left unmatched. Germline CDR1 reads SGHTA; CDR2 reads FQGNSA. CDR3 amino acids: CASSGPVGQGETQYF. CDR3 sequence (DNA): TGTGCCAGCAGCGGGCCGGTTGGACAGGGGGAGACGCAGTATTTT.

V usage is TRBV27 and J usage is TRBJ2-7; D perhaps matches TRBD2 (6 bases). CDR1 is MNHEY, CDR2 SMNVEV, per germline (reference sequence). This CDR3 is built from 15 residues. V lost 5 bases to trimming and J lost 0 bases, with 14 bases between them. The CDR3 DNA is TGTGCCAGCAGTCCTCGGGACTCTCGCTCCTACGAGCAGTACTTC. Protein product: CASSPRDSRSYEQYF.

The genes are TRBV19 and TRBJ2-7; D not resolved. CDR3 size: 13 residues. The V end was cut by 2 bases, the J end by 2 bases, with 7 bases between. Germline V gene sequence: CDR1 LNHDA, CDR2 SQIVND (reference sequence). The CDR3 DNA reads as TGTGCCAGTAGTATACAGGCACCCTACGAGCAGTACTTC. Amino acids: CASSIQAPYEQYF.

This clonotype was recorded at least ten times. V usage is TRBV20-1 and J usage is TRBJ1-5, with TRBD1 matching 8 bases. CDR1 and CDR2 from the germline V gene are DFQATT and SNEGSKA (reference sequence). After removal of 3 bases from V and 0 bases from J, the junction contained 4 bases not matched to a gene. The length of the CDR3 is 15 residues. This CDR3 reads CSASGTGPSNQPQHF. The DNA for the CDR3 is TGCAGTGCTAGTGGGACAGGCCCTAGCAATCAGCCCCAGCATTTT.

This clonotype was seen many times. CDR3 bases: TGTGCCAGCAGCTTAGGTCCAGGGGGAAATGAGCAGTTCTTC. Its translation: CASSLGPGGNEQFF. The chain carries TRBV11-2 and TRBJ2-1; TRBD1 agrees at 7 bases. V dropped 1 base and J dropped 7; count of bases not matched to a gene: 4. This CDR3 region has 14 residues. Germline V CDR1 and CDR2: SGHAT, FQNNGV.

This clonotype was counted many times. J is TRBJ1-2 and V is TRBV12-3 or TRBV12-4, with unresolved D. V dropped 7 bases and J dropped 6 bases, with 9 bases sitting between them. The CDR3 extends over 11 amino acids. CDR3 in amino acids: CASTSPNGYTF. In DNA, the CDR3 is TGTGCCAGCACCTCTCCAAATGGCTACACCTTC.

This clonotype was seen at least ten times. The CDR3 loop reads CASSSPVVEEQYF. The CDR3 DNA sequence: TGCGCCAGCAGCTCTCCGGTCGTAGAAGAGCAGTACTTC. The V gene is TRBV5-1, the J gene TRBJ2-7; D call uncertain. The germline V and J ends were trimmed by 3 bases and 7 bases, with 14 bases remaining between them. The length of the CDR3 is 13 residues. Germline loops: CDR1 SGHRS, CDR2 YFSETQ.

This clonotype turned up a few times. The chain recombines TRBV29-1 with TRBJ1-4; D call uncertain. Trimming stripped 6 bases from V and 0 bases from J, with 14 bases between. There are 15 residues in the CDR3. CDR1 and CDR2 from the germline V gene are SQVTM and ANQGSEA. The CDR3 loop is CSVDDPFATNEKLFF. For the CDR3, the DNA is TGCAGCGTCGACGACCCGTTCGCAACTAATGAAAAACTGTTTTTT.